These 20 T cell receptor beta chains were all obtained from the same sample, sequenced in a study of OX40 agonist ivuxolimab in advanced cancers. The data were produced by immunoSEQ multiplex PCR, yet TCRdb's version contains in-frame clones alone and is incomplete. The sample lists 70,000 or so clones, more than 80% occurring once. This material consisted of CD4+ or CD8+ T cells sorted from blood, taken in a trial of the OX40 agonist ivuxolimab. These TCRs come from an adult with an advanced solid tumor such as melanoma, head and neck, liver or kidney cancer.

The chain joins TRBV6-1 to TRBJ2-1, with D perhaps matching TRBD2 (6 bases). The CDR3 has 14 amino acids. The germline V and J ends were trimmed by 6 bases and 2 bases, with 11 bases remaining between them. The germline CDR1 and CDR2 sequences are MNHNS and SASEGT. The CDR3 sequence is CASSLTRAYNEQFF. CDR3 nucleotides: TGTGCCAGCAGCCTGACTAGAGCCTACAATGAGCAGTTCTTC.

This rearrangement joins TRBV18 to TRBJ2-2; D might be TRBD2 (6 bases). The V gene lost 6 bases and the J gene lost 6 bases, with 14 bases spanning the gap. The CDR3 totals 14 residues. CDR1 is KGHSH, CDR2 LQKENI, per germline. CDR3 amino acids: CASSPAGGAGELFF. The CDR3 nucleotides are TGTGCCAGCTCCCCAGCCGGGGGTGCCGGGGAGCTGTTTTTT.

The chain has TRBV5-1 and TRBJ2-5, with D unclear. The CDR3 length is 15 residues. V was clipped by 4 bases and J by 2 bases, with 15 bases between them. The germline V gene encodes CDR1 SGHRS and CDR2 YFSETQ. This CDR3 is CASSVYRRSQETQYF. Written as DNA, the CDR3 is TGCGCCAGCAGCGTGTACCGACGAAGTCAAGAGACCCAGTACTTC.

In this sample, this clone turned up a few times. The rearrangement uses TRBV7-6 and TRBJ2-3, with D possibly matching TRBD1 (5 bases). Per germline, CDR1 SGHVS and CDR2 FNYEAQ. There are 15 residues in the CDR3. Trimming shortened V by 2 bases and J by 2 bases, and 11 bases separated the two germline ends. The chain's CDR3 is CASSLTGSVTDTQYF. The CDR3 DNA follows: TGTGCCAGCAGCTTAACAGGTTCCGTCACAGATACGCAGTATTTT. The variable domain in full, with the rest retrieved from reference TRBV7-6 and TRBJ2-3, is GAGVSQSPRYKVTKRGQDVALRCDPISGHVSLYWYRQALGQGPEFLTYFNYEAQQDKSGLPNDRFSAERPEGSISTLTIQRTEQRDSAMYRCASSLTGSVTDTQYFGPGTRLTVL.

Only a few counts were recorded for this clone. The V call is TRBV19, the J call TRBJ2-7; TRBD1 or TRBD2 may be the D gene (5 bases each). Germline loops: CDR1 LNHDA, CDR2 SQIVND (reference sequence). This CDR3 is built from 13 residues. Deletions cut 5 bases from V and 6 bases from J, with 14 bases between. The CDR3 is CASSRRDLPEQYF. The CDR3, as DNA: TGTGCCAGTAGTCGCAGGGACCTCCCCGAGCAGTACTTC.

This clone was observed once. V gene TRBV5-8 combines with J gene TRBJ1-6; TRBD1 aligns across 7 bases. With 1 base clipped from V and 6 bases from J, the junction kept 4 bases outside the gene matches. CDR3 length: 15 residues. The V gene's germline CDR1 is SGHTS and CDR2 YDEGEE. CDR3 in DNA: TGTGCCAGCAGCTTGCACAGGGGCGCTAATTCACCCCTCCACTTT. Translated: CASSLHRGANSPLHF.

The chain employs TRBV10-2 and TRBJ2-3; either TRBD1 or TRBD2 may fit D (6 bases each). The CDR3 totals 15 residues. The V end lost 1 base, the J end lost 5 bases, and 13 bases lay between the germline ends. CDR1 and CDR2 from the germline V gene are WSHSY and SAAADI. The CDR3 reads CASSEWGALGDTQYF. CDR3 DNA: TGCGCCAGCAGTGAGTGGGGGGCTCTGGGAGATACGCAGTATTTT.

This chain uses TRBV10-3 with TRBJ2-1; TRBD1 matches 11 bases. The CDR3 is 15 residues long. Germline V lookup: CDR1 ENHRY, CDR2 SYGVKD. Unmatched junction bases numbered 5, after V lost 3 bases and J lost 7 bases. CDR3 DNA sequence: TGTGCCATCAGTGAACTCGGACAGGGGGCGAATGAGCAGTTCTTC. As protein: CAISELGQGANEQFF.

The CDR3 nucleotides read TGTGCCACCAGCAGAGATCTAGGAGGAACTGGAAACACCATATATTTT. Amino acid sequence: CATSRDLGGTGNTIYF. The chain uses TRBV15 and TRBJ1-3; no reliable D call. CDR1 and CDR2 (germline): LNHNV, YYDKDF (reference sequence). Trimming took 0 bases from V and 2 from J, leaving 11 bases between them. The CDR3 runs to 16 residues.

This clone was counted once. The chain combines TRBV29-1 with TRBJ1-1; D remains ambiguous. Germline V gene sequence: CDR1 SQVTM, CDR2 ANQGSEA. CDR3 length equals 13 residues. Trimming removed 2 bases at V and 1 base at J, with 8 bases between. The CDR3 reads CSVETPENTEAFF. The CDR3 nucleotides are TGCAGCGTTGAAACCCCAGAGAACACTGAAGCTTTCTTT.

With respect to this clone: The same CDR3 arises from other DNA sequences in this sample as well. The chain links TRBV5-1 to TRBJ2-7; D ambiguous. The CDR3 is made up of 11 amino acids. Germline-derived CDR1 and CDR2 are SGHRS and YFSETQ. Trimming shortened V by 3 bases and J by 3 bases, and 4 bases separated the two germline ends. CDR3 protein: CASSSSYEQYF. For the CDR3, the DNA is TGCGCCAGCAGCTCCAGCTACGAGCAGTACTTC.

This clone was seen a single time. J is TRBJ2-3 and V is TRBV5-1, with no clear D. Germline CDR1 reads SGHRS; CDR2 reads YFSETQ. The CDR3 sequence is 15 residues long. Trimming removed 3 bases from V and 0 bases from J, with 11 bases in between. The CDR3 region is CASSSQPPSTDTQYF. The CDR3 DNA follows: TGCGCCAGCAGCTCCCAGCCCCCTAGCACAGATACGCAGTATTTT.

The chain recombines TRBV7-3 with TRBJ2-1, with D perhaps TRBD1 or TRBD2 (5 bases each). V was trimmed by 4 bases and J by 6 bases, leaving 10 bases between them. This CDR3 spans 13 amino acids. CDR1 is SGHTA, CDR2 FQGTGA, per germline. The CDR3 nucleotides are TGTGCCAGCAGCTCGGGACGGTTCAATGAGCAGTTCTTC. The encoded protein is CASSSGRFNEQFF.

V gene TRBV27 combines with J gene TRBJ2-7; 12 bases line up with TRBD1. CDR1 is MNHEY, CDR2 SMNVEV, per germline (reference sequence). CDR3 length: 19 residues. V shed 0 bases, J shed 4 bases, and the junction held 13 bases outside the gene matches. Written as DNA, the CDR3 is TGTGCCAGCAGTTTATCGATTTACGCCGGGGACAGGGGGCAATACGAGCAGTACTTC. It is translated as CASSLSIYAGDRGQYEQYF.

The CDR3 DNA follows: TGTGCCAGCAGCTTGGGGCTAGCGGGAGGGCCGCTGGGGGAGACCCAGTACTTC. Translating gives CASSLGLAGGPLGETQYF. V gene TRBV11-3 combines with J gene TRBJ2-5; 12 bases align to TRBD2. CDR1 and CDR2 (germline): SGHNT, YENEEA. Trimming at V came to 3 bases and at J to 5 bases, leaving 13 bases not matched to a gene. The CDR3 extends over 18 amino acids.

The chain carries TRBV6-6 and TRBJ2-1, with D tentatively TRBD2 (5 bases). The CDR3 totals 14 residues. Looked up from germline, CDR1 is MNHNY and CDR2 is SVGAGI (reference sequence). V was trimmed by 2 bases and J by 1 base, leaving 6 bases between them. The CDR3, as DNA: TGTGCCAGCAGTTACCGGGATTCCTACAATGAGCAGTTCTTC. As protein: CASSYRDSYNEQFF.

The chain employs TRBV11-2 and TRBJ2-5, with TRBD1 matching over 10 bases. Germline trimming cut 5 bases from V and 0 bases from J; bases unmatched to any gene: 3. CDR1 is SGHAT and CDR2 is FQNNGV in the germline V gene. The length of the CDR3 is 15 residues. The CDR3 bases are TGTGCCAGCAGCCCCGGACAGGGGGACCAAGAGACCCAGTACTTC. Translation: CASSPGQGDQETQYF.

V gene TRBV12-5 combines with J gene TRBJ2-1; TRBD1 aligns across 7 bases. This CDR3 spans 14 amino acids. V dropped 6 bases and J dropped 4; count of bases not matched to a gene: 6. From germline, CDR1 is LGHNT and CDR2 FRNRAP. In DNA, the CDR3 is TGTGCTAGTGGGACAGGGAACAAATACAATGAGCAGTTCTTC. Protein sequence: CASGTGNKYNEQFF.

This sequence joins TRBV2 and TRBJ2-7, with TRBD1 matching 11 bases. Germline V lookup: CDR1 SNHLY, CDR2 FYNNEI. The CDR3 consists of 18 residues. Unmatched junction bases numbered 12, after V lost 5 bases and J lost 0 bases. The CDR3: CASSRTGGPNTSSYEQYF. The CDR3 nucleotides read TGTGCCAGCAGTCGGACAGGGGGCCCTAATACCTCCTCCTACGAGCAGTACTTC.

The rearrangement links TRBV9 to TRBJ2-2, with D possibly being TRBD2 (6 bases). The CDR3 runs to 16 residues. Germline V gene data show CDR1 as SGDLS and CDR2 as YYNGEE. The V end lost 0 bases, the J end lost 0 bases, and 9 bases lay between the germline ends. CDR3 bases: TGTGCCAGCAGCGTAGGCGGAGGGGCGAACACCGGGGAGCTGTTTTTT. Its translation: CASSVGGGANTGELFF.